This T cell receptor (beta chain) was observed in a study of spatial heterogeneity in lung cancer. Study summary: Detection consistently captured more beta-chain sequences than alpha-chain sequences.

The sample's time point: sample taken at primary tumor resection. Many counts were recorded for this clonotype. Its matching antigen is unknown. Points from the study as a whole: Higher tumor mutation counts went along with higher counts of expanded intratumoral alpha and beta TCRs.

The CDR3 totals 15 residues. Trimming cost V 7 bases and J 6 bases; bases outside gene matches: 8. TCRdb re-analysed the 5' RACE reads in MiXCR, keeping a single row per CDR3 protein. The sample has 20,000 to 25,000 distinct CDR3 sequences; 6.4% are singletons. The clonotype comes from a male donor with early-stage non-small cell lung cancer. V and J are TRBV12-3 or TRBV12-4 and TRBJ2-1; TRBD2 matches 11 bases. The sequencing here drew on lung tumor tissue, taken at surgery. CDR3 nucleotides: TGTGCCAGCACCCTGTCGGGACTAGCGGTCAATGAGCAGTTCTTC. Its translation is CASTLSGLAVNEQFF.